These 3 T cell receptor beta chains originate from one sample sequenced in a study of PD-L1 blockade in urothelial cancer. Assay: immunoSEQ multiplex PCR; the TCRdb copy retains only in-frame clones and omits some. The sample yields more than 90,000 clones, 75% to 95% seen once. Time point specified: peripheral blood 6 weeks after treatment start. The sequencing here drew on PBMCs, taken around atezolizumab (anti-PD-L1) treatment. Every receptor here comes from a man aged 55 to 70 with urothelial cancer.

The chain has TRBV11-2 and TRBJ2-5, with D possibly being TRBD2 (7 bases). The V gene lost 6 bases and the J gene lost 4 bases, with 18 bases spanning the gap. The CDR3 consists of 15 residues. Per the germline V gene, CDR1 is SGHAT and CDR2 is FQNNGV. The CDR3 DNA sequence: TGTGCCAGCAGTTTCAACGGGGGGCCCCCAGAGACCCAGTACTTC. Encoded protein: CASSFNGGPPETQYF.

The CDR3 reads CASSQGDTEAFF. Written as DNA, the CDR3 is TGTGCCAGCAGCCAAGGGGACACTGAAGCTTTCTTT. The chain uses TRBV6-1 and TRBJ1-1; perhaps TRBD1 as D (5 bases). With 6 bases removed from V and 3 bases from J, the gap between germline ends came to 8 bases. The length of the CDR3 is 12 residues. The germline CDR1 and CDR2 sequences are MNHNS and SASEGT.

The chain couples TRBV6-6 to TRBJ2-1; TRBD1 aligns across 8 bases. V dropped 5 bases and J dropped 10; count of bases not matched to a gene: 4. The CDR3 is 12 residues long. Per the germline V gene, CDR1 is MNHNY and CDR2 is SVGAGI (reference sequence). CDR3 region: CASSRQGYEQFF. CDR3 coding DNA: TGTGCCAGCAGTCGACAGGGGTACGAGCAGTTCTTC.